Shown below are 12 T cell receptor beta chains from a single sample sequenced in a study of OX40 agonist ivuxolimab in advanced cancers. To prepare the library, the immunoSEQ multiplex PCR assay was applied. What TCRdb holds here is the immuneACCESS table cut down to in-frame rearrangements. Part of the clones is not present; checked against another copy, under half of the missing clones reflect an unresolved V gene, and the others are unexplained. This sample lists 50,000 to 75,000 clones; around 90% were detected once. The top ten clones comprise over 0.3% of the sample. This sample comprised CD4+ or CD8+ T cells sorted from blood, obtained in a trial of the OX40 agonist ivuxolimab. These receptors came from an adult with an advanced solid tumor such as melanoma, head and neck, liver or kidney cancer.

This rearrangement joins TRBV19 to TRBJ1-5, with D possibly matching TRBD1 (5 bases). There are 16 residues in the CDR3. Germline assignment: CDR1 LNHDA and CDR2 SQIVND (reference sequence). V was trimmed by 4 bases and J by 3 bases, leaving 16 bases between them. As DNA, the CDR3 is TGTGCCAGTAGTAACCCCCTCAGGGTGGCCAATCAGCCCCAGCATTTT. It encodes CASSNPLRVANQPQHF.

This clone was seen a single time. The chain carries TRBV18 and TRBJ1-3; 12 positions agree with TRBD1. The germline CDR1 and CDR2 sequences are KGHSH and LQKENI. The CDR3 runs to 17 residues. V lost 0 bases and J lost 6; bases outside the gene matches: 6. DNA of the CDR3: TGTGCCAGCTCACCACCCGGGACAGGGGGCACAGTAAACACCATATATTTT. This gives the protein CASSPPGTGGTVNTIYF.

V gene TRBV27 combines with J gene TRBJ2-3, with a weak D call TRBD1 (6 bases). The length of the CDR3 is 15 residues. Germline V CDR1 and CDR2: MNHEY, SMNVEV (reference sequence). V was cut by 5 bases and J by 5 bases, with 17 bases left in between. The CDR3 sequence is CASSITASRGDTQYF. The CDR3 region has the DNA TGTGCCAGCAGTATCACAGCCTCCAGGGGAGATACGCAGTATTTT.

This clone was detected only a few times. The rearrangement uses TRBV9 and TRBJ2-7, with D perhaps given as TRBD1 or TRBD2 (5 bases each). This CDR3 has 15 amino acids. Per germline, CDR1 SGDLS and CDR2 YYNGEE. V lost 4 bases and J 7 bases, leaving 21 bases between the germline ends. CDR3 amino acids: CASSFGPGNEGEQYF. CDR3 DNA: TGTGCCAGCAGCTTCGGCCCAGGAAACGAGGGGGAGCAGTACTTC.

Here the CDR3 DNA reads TGTGCCAGCAGTATGAGACAGGGAGACTATGGCTACACCTTC. Translated: CASSMRQGDYGYTF. The chain recombines TRBV6-1 with TRBJ1-2, with 7 nucleotides matching TRBD1. The germline V gene encodes CDR1 MNHNS and CDR2 SASEGT. This CDR3 contains 14 residues. V lost 5 bases, J lost 3 bases, and 6 bases stayed unmatched.

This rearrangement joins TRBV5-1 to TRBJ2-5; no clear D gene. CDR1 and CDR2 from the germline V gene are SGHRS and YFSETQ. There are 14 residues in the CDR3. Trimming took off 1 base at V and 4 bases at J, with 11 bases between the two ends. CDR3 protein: CASSLPDHPETQYF. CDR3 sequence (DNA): TGCGCCAGCAGCTTGCCGGACCACCCAGAGACCCAGTACTTC.

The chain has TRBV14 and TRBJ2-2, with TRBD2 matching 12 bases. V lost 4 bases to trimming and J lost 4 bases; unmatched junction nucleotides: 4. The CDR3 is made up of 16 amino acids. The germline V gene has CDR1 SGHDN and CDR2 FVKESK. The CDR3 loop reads CASSPGLAGLTGELFF. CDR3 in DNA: TGTGCCAGCAGCCCAGGACTAGCGGGGCTCACCGGGGAGCTGTTTTTT.

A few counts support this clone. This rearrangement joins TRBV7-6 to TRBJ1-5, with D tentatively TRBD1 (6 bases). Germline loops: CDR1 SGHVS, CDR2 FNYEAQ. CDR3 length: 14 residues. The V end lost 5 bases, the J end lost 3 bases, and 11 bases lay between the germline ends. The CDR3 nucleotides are TGTGCCAGCAGCCCGACAGGCTCCAATCAGCCCCAGCATTTT. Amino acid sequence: CASSPTGSNQPQHF. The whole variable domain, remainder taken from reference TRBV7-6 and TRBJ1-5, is GAGVSQSPRYKVTKRGQDVALRCDPISGHVSLYWYRQALGQGPEFLTYFNYEAQQDKSGLPNDRFSAERPEGSISTLTIQRTEQRDSAMYRCASSPTGSNQPQHFGDGTRLSIL.

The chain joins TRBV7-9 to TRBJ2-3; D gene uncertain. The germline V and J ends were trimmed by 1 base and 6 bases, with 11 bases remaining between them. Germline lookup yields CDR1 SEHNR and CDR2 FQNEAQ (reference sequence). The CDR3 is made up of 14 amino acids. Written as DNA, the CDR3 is TGTGCCAGCAGCTTAGTGGTAGCATCCGATACGCAGTATTTT. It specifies CASSLVVASDTQYF.

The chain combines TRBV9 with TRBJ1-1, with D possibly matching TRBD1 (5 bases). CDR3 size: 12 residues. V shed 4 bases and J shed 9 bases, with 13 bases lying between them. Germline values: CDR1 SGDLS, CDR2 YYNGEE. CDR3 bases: TGTGCCAGCAGCCCCGCGGAGGGGAAAGCTTTCTTT. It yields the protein CASSPAEGKAFF.

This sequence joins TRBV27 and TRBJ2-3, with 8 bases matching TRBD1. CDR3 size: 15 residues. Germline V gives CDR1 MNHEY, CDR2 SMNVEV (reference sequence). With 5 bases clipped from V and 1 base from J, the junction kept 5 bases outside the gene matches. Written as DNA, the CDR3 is TGTGCCAGCAGTAACGACAGGGGAGGCACAGATACGCAGTATTTT. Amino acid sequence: CASSNDRGGTDTQYF.

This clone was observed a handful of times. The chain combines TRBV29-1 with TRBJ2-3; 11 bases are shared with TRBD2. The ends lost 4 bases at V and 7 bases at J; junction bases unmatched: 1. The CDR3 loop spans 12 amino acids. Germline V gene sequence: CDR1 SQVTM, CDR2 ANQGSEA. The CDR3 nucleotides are TGCAGCGTTGGACTAGCGGGGAATACGCAGTATTTT. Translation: CSVGLAGNTQYF.